The rows below give T cell receptor beta chains drawn from one sample of a study of shared clonotypes between healthy human individuals. Clones were sequenced by immunoSEQ multiplex PCR, and TCRdb holds only the in-frame ones, with some missing. The sample comprises about 2 million clones, just under 95% of which are singletons, and roughly 1% rests with the top ten. Sequencing used naive CD8+ T cells sorted from blood. These TCRs come from a man younger than 35 in good health. The CDR3 runs from the conserved cysteine through the conserved F or W. Fields, in order: D gene, V gene, clone size, J gene, CDR3 DNA, CDR3 protein. D genes are given only for firm matches. Not all rows give a size; the values are once, few, many and, for expanded clones, a class.

NA	TRBV5-4	NA	TRBJ1-2	TGTGCCAGCAACCAGGAGGGGGACGGCTATGGCTACACCTTC	CASNQEGDGYGYTF
NA	TRBV11-2	NA	TRBJ2-1	TGTGCCAGCAGCTTAGAGGTCTATACTGAGCAGTTCTTC	CASSLEVYTEQFF
TRBD1	TRBV6-6	NA	TRBJ2-5	TGTGCCAGCAGCTCGGACAGGGGTGGGGAGACCCAGTACTTC	CASSSDRGGETQYF
NA	TRBV27	few	TRBJ1-2	TGTGCCAGCAGTTTATCCGTCTCCTCTGGCTACACCTTC	CASSLSVSSGYTF
NA	TRBV4-1	NA	TRBJ1-2	TGCGCCAGCAGCCAAGATCCCCGGGGGAGCTATGGCTACACCTTC	CASSQDPRGSYGYTF
TRBD1	TRBV2	NA	TRBJ1-1	TGTGCCGGGGGACAGTTGAACACTGAAGCTTTCTTT	CAGGQLNTEAFF
NA	TRBV7-9	NA	TRBJ2-5	TGTGCCAGCAGCTTCCGTGGGTCGGAGACCCAGTACTTC	CASSFRGSETQYF
NA	TRBV11-2	NA	TRBJ1-1	TGTGCCAGCAGCTTTGGGGCTGAAGCTTTCTTT	CASSFGAEAFF
NA	TRBV5-4	NA	TRBJ2-7	TGTGCCACACACGACCAAGGCCGGGAGCAGTACTTC	CATHDQGREQYF
NA	TRBV7-9	NA	TRBJ1-2	TGTGCCAGCAGCTTAGGAGGGGGCTACACCTTC	CASSLGGGYTF
TRBD2	TRBV19	NA	TRBJ2-7	TGTGCCAGTCCCCCTAGCGGGGGGGCCCGGGGCGAGCAGTACTTC	CASPPSGGARGEQYF